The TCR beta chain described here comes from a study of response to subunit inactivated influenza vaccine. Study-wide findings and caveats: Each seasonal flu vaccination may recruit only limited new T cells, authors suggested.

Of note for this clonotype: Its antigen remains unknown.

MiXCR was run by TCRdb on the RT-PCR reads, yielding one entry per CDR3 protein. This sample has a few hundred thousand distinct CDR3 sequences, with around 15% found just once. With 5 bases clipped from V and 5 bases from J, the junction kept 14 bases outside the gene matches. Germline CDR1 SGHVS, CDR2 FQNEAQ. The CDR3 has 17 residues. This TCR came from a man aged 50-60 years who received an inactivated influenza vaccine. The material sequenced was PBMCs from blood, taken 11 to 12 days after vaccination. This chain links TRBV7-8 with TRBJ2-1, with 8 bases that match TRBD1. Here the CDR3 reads CASSTYRGAGEDNEQFF. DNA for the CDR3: TGTGCCAGCAGCACTTACAGGGGGGCAGGGGAAGACAATGAGCAGTTCTTC.